A single sample gave rise to the 28 T cell receptor beta chains below, sequenced in a study of CD8 T cell repertoires and HIV-1 epitope variants. Sequenced by immunoSEQ multiplex PCR; TCRdb stores in-frame clones only, minus some. The data contain thousands of clones, less than 70% of them singletons. These receptors are not linked to any known antigen. Source material: cultured CD8+ T cells derived from PBMCs. These receptors were collected from a male donor with HIV.

The CDR3 sequence: CASSEAGGTDTQYF. CDR3 nucleotide sequence: TGTGCCAGCAGTGAAGCGGGGGGCACAGATACGCAGTATTTT. This chain connects TRBV6-4 to TRBJ2-3, with 8 bases that match TRBD2. J gave up 1 base and V 3 bases, and 0 bases lay outside the gene matches. From germline, CDR1 is MRHNA and CDR2 SNTAGT. The CDR3 runs 14 residues.

V usage is TRBV19 and J usage is TRBJ2-7; D gene ambiguous. Germline V gives CDR1 LNHDA, CDR2 SQIVND (reference sequence). V was shortened by 10 bases and J by 2 bases, with 15 bases between the two germline ends. The CDR3 is made up of 13 amino acids. This CDR3 is CATPVRTTYEQYF. In DNA, the CDR3 is TGTGCCACCCCGGTCCGGACCACCTACGAGCAGTACTTC.

This chain joins TRBV5-4 and TRBJ1-6; tentatively, D is TRBD1 (5 bases). The germline V gene has CDR1 SGHNT and CDR2 YYREEE (reference sequence). CDR3 size: 14 residues. V shed 5 bases and J shed 7 bases, with 13 bases lying between them. The CDR3 loop reads CASSFREGNSPLHF. In DNA form, the CDR3 reads TGTGCCAGCAGTTTCAGGGAGGGGAATTCACCCCTCCACTTT.

V gene TRBV6-4 combines with J gene TRBJ1-5, with a weak D call TRBD1 (5 bases). The germline V and J ends were trimmed by 6 bases and 4 bases, with 13 bases remaining between them. This CDR3 contains 14 residues. The V gene's germline CDR1 is MRHNA and CDR2 SNTAGT. Here the CDR3 DNA reads TGTGCCAGCAGATCCGTACAGGAAAATCAGCCCCAGCATTTT. Its protein is CASRSVQENQPQHF.

V gene TRBV19 combines with J gene TRBJ2-7, with TRBD1 identical over 9 bases. This CDR3 region has 14 residues. The germline CDR1 and CDR2 sequences are LNHDA and SQIVND (reference sequence). The V gene end was trimmed by 7 bases and the J gene end by 2 bases; junction bases not matched to a gene: 6. The DNA for the CDR3 is TGTGCCAGTACCCCGGACAGGGGCACCTACGAGCAGTACTTC. Translating gives CASTPDRGTYEQYF.

This clone qualifies as medium-sized. The chain carries TRBV27 and TRBJ2-2, with 9 bases that match TRBD2. This CDR3 comprises 15 residues. The trim removed 9 bases at V and 1 base at J, leaving 6 bases unmatched. Germline V gene lookup returns CDR1 MNHEY and CDR2 SMNVEV (reference sequence). The CDR3 protein is CARKLAGRNTGELFF. The DNA of the CDR3 is TGTGCCAGGAAGCTAGCGGGGAGGAACACCGGGGAGCTGTTTTTT.

This chain uses TRBV5-1 with TRBJ2-7; D perhaps matches TRBD1 (5 bases). CDR1 is SGHRS, CDR2 YFSETQ, per germline. The CDR3 is 15 residues long. With 0 bases removed from V and 3 bases from J, the gap between germline ends came to 13 bases. The CDR3 DNA reads TGCGCCAGCAGCTTGGGGGGCGGAGACGGCTACGAGCAGTACTTC. Amino acid sequence: CASSLGGGDGYEQYF.

The table lists this clone with a few counts. The CDR3 is CASSFTNTEAFF. CDR3 DNA: TGTGCCAGCAGTTTTACGAACACTGAAGCTTTCTTT. J is TRBJ1-1 and V is TRBV28; no clear D. Germline V lookup: CDR1 MDHEN, CDR2 SYDVKM. The CDR3 sequence is 12 residues long. With 3 bases removed from V and 1 base from J, the gap between germline ends came to 3 bases.

The chain combines TRBV11-3 with TRBJ2-3; D may be TRBD2 (5 bases). Between the trimmed V and J ends, which lost 4 bases and 11 bases, there was a span of 13 bases. Per the germline V gene, CDR1 is SGHNT and CDR2 is YENEEA. The CDR3 runs 12 residues. CDR3 amino acids: CASSSPLEGQYF. CDR3 coding DNA: TGTGCCAGCAGCTCCCCTCTTGAGGGGCAGTATTTT.

This clone has more than one count but fewer than ten. The chain joins TRBV5-1 to TRBJ1-1; D is undetermined. The CDR3 length is 14 residues. V was cut by 2 bases and J by 1 base, with 9 bases left in between. The germline V gene has CDR1 SGHRS and CDR2 YFSETQ. The CDR3 region has the DNA TGCGCCAGCAGCTTTGGGTGGGAGAACACTGAAGCTTTCTTT. The encoded protein is CASSFGWENTEAFF.

This clone was recorded a few times. The V call is TRBV28, the J call TRBJ2-7, with 8 bases aligning to TRBD2. V gave up 3 bases and J gave up 3 bases; unmatched junction bases: 4. This CDR3 is built from 14 residues. Germline CDR1 reads MDHEN; CDR2 reads SYDVKM. In nucleotides, the CDR3 is TGTGCCAGCAGTTTTGGTAGCGGGAACTACGAGCAGTACTTC. The encoded protein is CASSFGSGNYEQYF.

The rearrangement links TRBV7-9 to TRBJ1-1, with unresolved D. The CDR3 is 12 residues long. Germline V gene sequence: CDR1 SEHNR, CDR2 FQNEAQ (reference sequence). CDR3 protein: CVGQFMNTEAFF. CDR3 coding DNA: TGTGTAGGGCAGTTCATGAACACTGAAGCTTTCTTT.

In this sample, this clone turned up a few times. V gene TRBV7-8 combines with J gene TRBJ2-4; tentatively, D is TRBD2 (6 bases). Per germline, CDR1 SGHVS and CDR2 FQNEAQ. The CDR3 loop spans 12 amino acids. Trimming removed 11 bases at V and 5 bases at J, with 13 bases between. CDR3 nucleotides: TGTGCCTTGGGGGAGGACCAAAACATTCAGTACTTC. It yields the protein CALGEDQNIQYF.

DNA for the CDR3: TGCGCCAGCAGCCCTCTGATAGAGGGGCCGTACGAGCAGTACTTC. Residues: CASSPLIEGPYEQYF. V usage is TRBV4-1 and J usage is TRBJ2-7; D possibly matches TRBD1 or TRBD2 (5 bases each). Germline loops: CDR1 MGHRA, CDR2 YSYEKL. The CDR3 has 15 residues. Trimming pared 4 bases from V and 4 bases from J, leaving 17 bases between.

The sample holds one count of this clone. V gene TRBV19 combines with J gene TRBJ1-2; tentative D call: TRBD1 (5 bases). The V end was cut by 7 bases, the J end by 5 bases, with 14 bases between. This CDR3 has 13 amino acids. Germline CDR1 LNHDA, CDR2 SQIVND (reference sequence). DNA of the CDR3: TGTGCCAGTACCACCCCGGGGGGGTATGGCTACACCTTC. As protein: CASTTPGGYGYTF.

V is TRBV5-4 and J is TRBJ2-1; D unresolved. In germline, CDR1 is SGHNT, CDR2 YYREEE (reference sequence). The CDR3 contains 12 residues. V dropped 0 bases and J dropped 7 bases, with 5 bases sitting between them. The CDR3 DNA follows: TGTGCCAGCAGCTTGGGCAGAAATGAGCAGTTCTTC. Its protein product is CASSLGRNEQFF.

This clone was seen a few times. The J gene is TRBJ2-7, the V gene TRBV7-6, with D possibly being TRBD1 (6 bases). Germline V gene sequence: CDR1 SGHVS, CDR2 FNYEAQ. This CDR3 region has 15 residues. V was pared by 1 base and J by 2 bases, with 12 bases between. This CDR3 is CASSLEADRPYEQYF. In DNA form, the CDR3 reads TGTGCCAGCAGCTTAGAAGCAGACAGGCCCTACGAGCAGTACTTC.

The J gene is TRBJ2-2, the V gene TRBV5-6; D unresolved. V was pared by 0 bases and J by 0 bases, with 3 bases between. Germline V gene data show CDR1 as SGHDT and CDR2 as YYEEEE. The CDR3 extends over 14 amino acids. CDR3 nucleotides: TGTGCCAGCAGCTTGGGGTCGAACACCGGGGAGCTGTTTTTT. This codes for CASSLGSNTGELFF.

This clone was observed once. The CDR3 sequence: CASSSTSDYNEQFF. The CDR3 nucleotides read TGTGCCAGCAGCTCCACTAGCGACTACAATGAGCAGTTCTTC. The chain uses TRBV13 and TRBJ2-1; 7 nucleotides match TRBD2. This CDR3 region has 14 residues. V was clipped by 4 bases and J by 3 bases; unmatched bases: 3. Looked up from germline, CDR1 is PRHDT and CDR2 is FYEKMQ (reference sequence).

This clone has only a few counts. The chain uses TRBV19 and TRBJ1-1; D gene ambiguous. This CDR3 has 13 amino acids. Trimming left V 8 bases short and J 0 bases short, with 10 bases between. Germline assignment: CDR1 LNHDA and CDR2 SQIVND (reference sequence). CDR3 DNA: TGTGCCAGTGGGATGGGGTTGAACACTGAAGCTTTCTTT. Its translation is CASGMGLNTEAFF.

In this sample, this clone is large (0.1 to 1%). The chain is built from TRBV7-9 and TRBJ1-5, with D perhaps TRBD1 (5 bases). The V end was cut by 6 bases, the J end by 6 bases, with 9 bases between. The CDR3 runs to 12 residues. The V gene's germline CDR1 is SEHNR and CDR2 FQNEAQ (reference sequence). CDR3 sequence (DNA): TGTGCCAGCAGAGCGGGGACTCAGCCCCAGCATTTT. Translation gives CASRAGTQPQHF. Supplemented by reference TRBV7-9 and TRBJ1-5, the full variable domain reads DTGVSQNPRHKITKRGQNVTFRCDPISEHNRLYWYRQTLGQGPEFLTYFQNEAQLEKSRLLSDRFSAERPKGSFSTLEIQRTEQGDSAMYLCASRAGTQPQHFGDGTRLSIL.

The rearrangement uses TRBV7-9 and TRBJ2-7; D unresolved. Trimming stripped 0 bases from V and 6 bases from J, with 9 bases between. The germline gives CDR1 SEHNR, CDR2 FQNEAQ (reference sequence). CDR3 size: 13 residues. The CDR3 here is CASSLAGLAEQYF. CDR3 in DNA: TGTGCCAGCAGCTTAGCAGGGTTAGCCGAGCAGTACTTC.

This sequence joins TRBV11-2 and TRBJ1-3; TRBD1 aligns across 9 bases. Trimming at V came to 6 bases and at J to 6 bases, leaving 6 bases not matched to a gene. The CDR3 length is 14 residues. Germline V gene data show CDR1 as SGHAT and CDR2 as FQNNGV. The CDR3 loop is CASREGQGTNTIYF. In DNA form, the CDR3 reads TGTGCCAGCAGGGAGGGACAGGGAACAAACACCATATATTTT.

This chain uses TRBV9 with TRBJ1-1; TRBD1 agrees at 8 bases. This CDR3 has 14 amino acids. V lost 4 bases, J lost 5 bases, and 7 bases stayed unmatched. Germline V gene sequence: CDR1 SGDLS, CDR2 YYNGEE. DNA of the CDR3: TGTGCCAGCAGCCCTACAGGGGGAGGTACTGAAGCTTTCTTT. Protein product: CASSPTGGGTEAFF.

The rearrangement uses TRBV28 and TRBJ2-7; 12 bases are shared with TRBD1. This CDR3 comprises 15 residues. V was clipped by 3 bases and J by 4 bases; unmatched bases: 4. The germline CDR1 and CDR2 sequences are MDHEN and SYDVKM. The CDR3 coding sequence is TGTGCCAGCAGTTTTGGGGACAGGGGGCAGTACGAGCAGTACTTC. This sequence encodes CASSFGDRGQYEQYF.

The gene calls are TRBV6-5 and TRBJ2-7; D uncertain. V was pared by 2 bases and J by 1 base, with 6 bases between. Germline V gene data show CDR1 as MNHEY and CDR2 as SVGAGI. CDR3 length: 13 residues. The CDR3 DNA sequence: TGTGCCAGCAGTTACGCAGGTTCCTACGAGCAGTACTTC. It is translated as CASSYAGSYEQYF.

The chain joins TRBV6-5 to TRBJ2-1; D gene ambiguous. The CDR3 covers 13 residues. The V end was cut by 6 bases, the J end by 3 bases, with 9 bases between. Germline loops: CDR1 MNHEY, CDR2 SVGAGI. CDR3 in amino acids: CASSYGRYNEQFF. As DNA, the CDR3 is TGTGCCAGCAGCTATGGCCGCTACAATGAGCAGTTCTTC.

The chain recombines TRBV7-2 with TRBJ2-5; TRBD1 matches at 8 bases. Trimming at V came to 3 bases and at J to 5 bases, leaving 5 bases not matched to a gene. Germline V gene sequence: CDR1 SGHTA, CDR2 FQGNSA. The CDR3 runs 14 residues. The CDR3 nucleotides are TGTGCCAGCAGCTTCACAGGGGGTGAGGAGACCCAGTACTTC. This sequence encodes CASSFTGGEETQYF. Filled out from reference TRBV7-2 and TRBJ2-5, the complete variable domain reads GAGVSQSPSNKVTEKGKDVELRCDPISGHTALYWYRQSLGQGLEFLIYFQGNSAPDKSGLPSDRFSAERTGGSVSTLTIQRTQQEDSAVYLCASSFTGGEETQYFGPGTRLLVL.